Reported below is one T cell receptor beta chain. V was cut by 1 base and J by 5 bases, with 10 bases left in between. Germline lookup yields CDR1 KGHDR and CDR2 SFDVKD. This CDR3 has 14 amino acids. Per the authors' pipeline: Scientists estimated how many nucleated cells there were by amplifying reference gene primers. Data came from immunoSEQ multiplex PCR; TCRdb stores just in-frame clones and leaves some out. V and J calls and clone size follow that table, whereas D and trimming were derived from the DNA. The table shows about 280,000 clones, with 85% to 90% occurring only once. The entry originates in a study of blood T cell repertoires in COVID-19. Cohort allocation depended upon clinical history that participants reported.

The specimen was PBMCs or T cells enriched from blood (not recorded which). The J gene is TRBJ1-1, the V gene TRBV24-1; D gene unclear. This TCR was recovered from a woman aged 25 to 39 with acute COVID-19. The CDR3 loop is CATSDFSVGTEAFF. The DNA of the CDR3 is TGTGCCACCAGTGATTTTAGCGTTGGGACTGAAGCTTTCTTT.